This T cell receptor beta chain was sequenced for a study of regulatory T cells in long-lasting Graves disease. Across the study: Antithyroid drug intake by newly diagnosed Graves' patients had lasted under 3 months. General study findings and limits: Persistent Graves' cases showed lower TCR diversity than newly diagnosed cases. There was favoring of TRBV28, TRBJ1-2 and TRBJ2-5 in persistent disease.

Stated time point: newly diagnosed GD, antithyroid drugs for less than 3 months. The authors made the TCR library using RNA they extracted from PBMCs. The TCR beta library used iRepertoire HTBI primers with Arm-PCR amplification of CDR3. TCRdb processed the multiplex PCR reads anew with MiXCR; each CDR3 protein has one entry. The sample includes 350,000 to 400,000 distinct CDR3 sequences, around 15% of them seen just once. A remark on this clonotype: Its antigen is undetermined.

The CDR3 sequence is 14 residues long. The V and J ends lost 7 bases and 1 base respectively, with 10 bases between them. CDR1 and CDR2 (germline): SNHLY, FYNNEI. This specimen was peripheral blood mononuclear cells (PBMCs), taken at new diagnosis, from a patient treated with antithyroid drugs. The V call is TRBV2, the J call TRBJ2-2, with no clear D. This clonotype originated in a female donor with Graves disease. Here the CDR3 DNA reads TGTGCCAGCATTATGTTCCGGAACACCGGGGAGCTGTTTTTT. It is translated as CASIMFRNTGELFF.